This entry features one T cell receptor beta chain sequence. A much larger clone sits a single nucleotide away, making a read error possible. This CDR3 contains 14 residues. Germline V gene lookup returns CDR1 MGHRA and CDR2 YSYEKL. The data belong to a study of T cell repertoires in cytomegalovirus infection. TCRdb passed the reads through MiXCR, listing each CDR3 protein once. The repertoire holds approximately 260,000 distinct CDR3 sequences, with approximately 15% as singletons. This receptor was identified in a human donor in good health (CMV status not recorded). Some clones in this sample may be carry-over from other donors' samples. Sequencing was carried out using CD8+ T cells from PBMCs. The chain recombines TRBV4-1 with TRBJ2-3, with D unclear. The DNA end is a closer match to TRBJ1-5, so the J assignment may be wrong. CDR3 residues: CASSQETRTDTQHF. The DNA for the CDR3 is TGCGCCAGCAGCCAAGAAACGAGAACAGATACGCAGCATTTT.